The 10 T cell receptor beta chains reported below all come from one sample, sequenced in a study of blood T cell repertoires in COVID-19. Only in-frame clones appear in the TCRdb table, and some are missing; sequencing was by immunoSEQ multiplex PCR. The sample includes around 300,000 clones, approximately 89% of them seen just once. The material sequenced was peripheral blood. These receptors all come from a woman in her thirties with COVID-19, enrolled during active disease.

This clone was observed a single time. The chain employs TRBV6-6 and TRBJ1-2; 9 positions agree with TRBD1. The trim removed 2 bases at V and 6 bases at J, leaving 4 bases unmatched. Germline V gives CDR1 MNHNY, CDR2 SVGAGI (reference sequence). There are 14 residues in the CDR3. As DNA, the CDR3 is TGTGCCAGCAGTTACGGGACAGGGTTAGATGGCTACACCTTC. Translated: CASSYGTGLDGYTF.

The chain carries TRBV5-1 and TRBJ1-6, with TRBD1 identical over 9 bases. V trimming: 4 bases; J trimming: 10 bases; junction bases outside the gene matches: 6. CDR3 length: 14 residues. The germline V gene encodes CDR1 SGHRS and CDR2 YFSETQ. This CDR3 is CASSTGTGRSPLHF. The DNA of the CDR3 is TGCGCCAGCAGCACCGGGACAGGGAGATCACCCCTCCACTTT.

This chain connects TRBV4-2 to TRBJ1-1, with a weak D call TRBD1 (5 bases). V was cut by 5 bases and J by 1 base, with 11 bases left in between. Per germline, CDR1 LGHNA and CDR2 YNFKEQ. This CDR3 comprises 14 residues. This chain's CDR3 is CASSKQARNTEAFF. The CDR3 DNA is TGTGCCAGCAGCAAACAGGCTCGGAACACTGAAGCTTTCTTT.

This chain joins TRBV29-1 and TRBJ2-1; 9 positions match TRBD1. V lost 6 bases, J lost 8 bases, and 8 bases stayed unmatched. The germline CDR1 and CDR2 sequences are SQVTM and ANQGSEA. The CDR3 spans 13 residues. Here the CDR3 reads CSVEWTGAYEQFF. For the CDR3, the DNA is TGCAGCGTGGAATGGACAGGGGCTTATGAGCAGTTCTTC.

The chain links TRBV3-1 (or the pseudogene TRBV3-2) to TRBJ2-2; D gene ambiguous. The CDR3 extends over 15 amino acids. V lost 0 bases and J 6 bases, leaving 11 bases between the germline ends. The germline V gene has CDR1 LGHDT and CDR2 YNNKEL (reference sequence). The CDR3 DNA reads as TGTGCCAGCAGCCAAGATCCGGGTCCGGCCGGGGAGCTGTTTTTT. It translates to CASSQDPGPAGELFF.

The genes are TRBV6-1 and TRBJ1-5; no clear D. Germline loops: CDR1 MNHNS, CDR2 SASEGT. The V and J ends lost 2 bases and 1 base respectively, with 9 bases between them. The CDR3 spans 15 residues. The CDR3 region has the DNA TGTGCCAGCAGTGAAACGGGGATAAGCAATCAGCCCCAGCATTTT. It translates to CASSETGISNQPQHF.

The chain is built from TRBV14 and TRBJ2-2; 10 positions agree with TRBD2. The CDR3 is made up of 16 amino acids. V was pared by 4 bases and J by 7 bases, with 9 bases of the junction left unmatched. CDR1 SGHDN and CDR2 FVKESK come from the germline V gene. The CDR3 DNA follows: TGTGCCAGCAGCCCTCGGAGCGGGGGGGCTTTCGGGGAGCTGTTTTTT. Its protein product is CASSPRSGGAFGELFF.

This chain connects TRBV2 to TRBJ1-2, with no clear D. Trimming took 2 bases from V and 4 from J, leaving 11 bases between them. CDR3 length equals 14 residues. CDR1 is SNHLY, CDR2 FYNNEI, per germline. CDR3 loop: CASSEYPGSYGYTF. CDR3 DNA sequence: TGTGCCAGCAGTGAATACCCAGGAAGCTATGGCTACACCTTC.

The chain recombines TRBV9 with TRBJ1-2; no clear D gene. Germline V gives CDR1 SGDLS, CDR2 YYNGEE. The CDR3 loop spans 14 amino acids. V lost 0 bases and J 4 bases, leaving 10 bases between the germline ends. The CDR3, as DNA: TGTGCCAGCAGCGTAGCTATTGGGAGCTATGGCTACACCTTC. Its protein product is CASSVAIGSYGYTF.

The chain recombines TRBV11-2 with TRBJ2-7; a possible D gene is TRBD2 (5 bases). V lost 6 bases, J lost 4 bases, and 19 bases lay in between. Germline V gene data show CDR1 as SGHAT and CDR2 as FQNNGV. The CDR3 sequence is 15 residues long. In DNA form, the CDR3 reads TGTGCCAGCAGACCCCCGGGTCGGGGAAAATACGAGCAGTACTTC. Its translation is CASRPPGRGKYEQYF.